The 29 T cell receptor beta chains listed next were all sequenced from one sample in a study of T cell responses to AZD1222 COVID-19 vaccine. Generated by immunoSEQ multiplex PCR, the TCRdb table keeps only in-frame clones and is missing some. The table shows more than 150,000 clones, with 90% to 95% occurring only once. The sequencing here drew on peripheral blood, taken on day 0 of AZD1222 vaccination. Receptors were obtained from an adult in good health.

V gene TRBV7-2 combines with J gene TRBJ1-4; TRBD1 aligns across 9 bases. V lost 2 bases, J lost 7 bases, and 5 bases stayed unmatched. Germline-derived CDR1 and CDR2 are SGHTA and FQGNSA. CDR3 size: 15 residues. CDR3 residues: CASSLRTGVGEKLFF. The DNA of the CDR3 is TGTGCCAGCAGCTTAAGGACAGGGGTGGGTGAAAAACTGTTTTTT.

V usage is TRBV28 and J usage is TRBJ1-3; D may be TRBD1 (5 bases). V lost 8 bases and J lost 0, with 14 bases in between. Germline CDR1 is MDHEN and CDR2 is SYDVKM. The CDR3 is 15 residues long. The CDR3 DNA reads as TGTGCCAGCTTCCCCCGGGGGAACTCTGGAAACACCATATATTTT. Translating it yields CASFPRGNSGNTIYF.

The rearrangement links TRBV6-5 to TRBJ1-6; the match to TRBD1 covers 7 bases. Per the germline V gene, CDR1 is MNHEY and CDR2 is SVGAGI. The CDR3 totals 14 residues. V was pared by 6 bases and J by 7 bases, with 6 bases of the junction left unmatched. CDR3 coding DNA: TGTGCCAGCAGACGGGACAGATGGAATTCACCCCTCCACTTT. Residues: CASRRDRWNSPLHF.

This clone was detected only once. Other DNA sequences in this sample translate to the same CDR3. The CDR3 nucleotides are TGCAGTGCTAGACGGAACACTGAAGCTTTCTTT. Residues: CSARRNTEAFF. This chain joins TRBV20-1 and TRBJ1-1, with D uncertain. Trimming removed 2 bases from V and 1 base from J, with 2 bases in between. The length of the CDR3 is 11 residues. Per germline, CDR1 DFQATT and CDR2 SNEGSKA (reference sequence).

The chain carries TRBV28 and TRBJ1-1; tentative D call: TRBD1 (5 bases). The germline V gene encodes CDR1 MDHEN and CDR2 SYDVKM. This CDR3 comprises 14 residues. Trimming left V 3 bases short and J 3 bases short, with 11 bases between. Written as DNA, the CDR3 is TGTGCCAGCAGTTTCAACAGGCGGGACACTGAAGCTTTCTTT. Residues: CASSFNRRDTEAFF.

The chain couples TRBV30 to TRBJ1-5; D unclear. Germline-derived CDR1 and CDR2 are GTSNPN and SVGIG (reference sequence). This CDR3 is built from 13 residues. Trimming shortened V by 5 bases and J by 6 bases, and 14 bases separated the two germline ends. CDR3 amino acids: CAWSGGIRQPQHF. CDR3 nucleotides: TGTGCCTGGTCAGGAGGGATCCGTCAGCCCCAGCATTTT.

This chain joins TRBV7-9 and TRBJ2-7; D gene uncertain. Germline loops: CDR1 SEHNR, CDR2 FQNEAQ (reference sequence). V was cut by 5 bases and J by 0 bases, with 11 bases left in between. This CDR3 has 14 residues. CDR3 region: CASSVSSSSYEQYF. The CDR3, as DNA: TGTGCCAGCAGCGTCTCCTCGAGCTCCTACGAGCAGTACTTC.

This chain uses TRBV5-1 with TRBJ1-1; 7 bases match TRBD1. Unmatched junction bases numbered 5, after V lost 3 bases and J lost 0 bases. The CDR3 extends over 15 amino acids. CDR1 SGHRS and CDR2 YFSETQ come from the germline V gene. The CDR3 protein is CASSYRGQVNTEAFF. CDR3 coding DNA: TGCGCCAGCAGCTACCGAGGACAGGTGAACACTGAAGCTTTCTTT.

The chain joins TRBV10-2 to TRBJ1-6; D call uncertain. The germline CDR1 and CDR2 sequences are WSHSY and SAAADI. The CDR3 is made up of 12 amino acids. V was cut by 1 base and J by 7 bases, with 2 bases left in between. The CDR3 is CASSELNSPLHF. CDR3 bases: TGCGCCAGCAGTGAGTTAAATTCACCCCTCCACTTT.

The rearrangement joins TRBV3-1 (or the pseudogene TRBV3-2) to TRBJ2-7; D perhaps matches TRBD1 (5 bases). V shed 0 bases and J shed 6 bases, with 15 bases lying between them. Germline lookup yields CDR1 LGHDT and CDR2 YNNKEL (reference sequence). This CDR3 has 15 amino acids. CDR3 sequence: CASSQEWLGGAEQYF. DNA for the CDR3: TGTGCCAGCAGCCAAGAGTGGTTAGGTGGGGCCGAGCAGTACTTC.

The rearrangement uses TRBV6-5 and TRBJ1-2; 10 bases line up with TRBD1. V shed 6 bases, J shed 8 bases, and the junction held 6 bases outside the gene matches. Germline CDR1 and CDR2: MNHEY and SVGAGI. The CDR3 contains 13 residues. The CDR3: CASSGDRGRGYTF. The CDR3 DNA is TGTGCCAGCAGCGGGGACAGGGGTAGAGGCTACACCTTC.

The chain recombines TRBV7-9 with TRBJ2-7, with D possibly being TRBD2 (5 bases). There are 13 residues in the CDR3. V gave up 2 bases and J gave up 7 bases, with 12 bases separating them. Looked up from germline, CDR1 is SEHNR and CDR2 is FQNEAQ (reference sequence). The CDR3 region is CASSLTNEGEQYF. As DNA, the CDR3 is TGTGCCAGCAGCTTAACGAATGAGGGTGAGCAGTACTTC.

The V and J genes are TRBV28 and TRBJ1-3; no firm D call. The germline V gene encodes CDR1 MDHEN and CDR2 SYDVKM. CDR3 length: 13 residues. V lost 11 bases, J lost 0 bases, and 11 bases lay in between. The chain's CDR3 is CAGSTPSGNTIYF. The CDR3 bases are TGTGCCGGATCGACGCCCTCTGGAAACACCATATATTTT.

The chain links TRBV7-9 to TRBJ2-1; D call uncertain. The CDR3 totals 13 residues. V was shortened by 5 bases and J by 5 bases, with 10 bases between the two germline ends. The germline V gene encodes CDR1 SEHNR and CDR2 FQNEAQ (reference sequence). Written as DNA, the CDR3 is TGTGCCAGCAGCCATGATCCAGACAATGAGCAGTTCTTC. Residues: CASSHDPDNEQFF.

V gene TRBV3-1 (or the pseudogene TRBV3-2) combines with J gene TRBJ1-5, with no clear D. Germline V gene sequence: CDR1 LGHDT, CDR2 YNNKEL (reference sequence). This CDR3 comprises 14 residues. The V end was cut by 2 bases, the J end by 2 bases, with 7 bases between. CDR3 sequence (DNA): TGTGCCAGCAGCCAATTGCCCGGCAATCAGCCCCAGCATTTT. Translated: CASSQLPGNQPQHF.

This clone was counted a single time. The chain links TRBV27 to TRBJ1-2; D ambiguous. The CDR3 length is 14 residues. V shed 5 bases and J shed 8 bases, with 18 bases lying between them. Germline V gene data show CDR1 as MNHEY and CDR2 as SMNVEV (reference sequence). CDR3 amino acids: CASSTQPPRLGYTF. CDR3 nucleotides: TGTGCCAGCAGTACCCAGCCCCCTCGATTGGGCTACACCTTC.

The chain has TRBV9 and TRBJ1-3; D may be TRBD1 (5 bases). Deletions cut 0 bases from V and 0 bases from J, with 13 bases between. The germline V gene encodes CDR1 SGDLS and CDR2 YYNGEE. The CDR3 consists of 17 residues. CDR3 DNA: TGTGCCAGCAGCGTAGAGACAGCCGAGCTCTCTGGAAACACCATATATTTT. This encodes CASSVETAELSGNTIYF.

The V gene is TRBV5-1, the J gene TRBJ2-1; 7 nucleotides match TRBD2. CDR1 and CDR2 (germline): SGHRS, YFSETQ. With V trimmed by 2 bases and J by 3 bases, 5 bases remained unmatched. This CDR3 spans 15 amino acids. The CDR3 sequence is CASSFSGPLYNEQFF. In DNA form, the CDR3 reads TGCGCCAGCAGCTTTAGCGGGCCCCTCTACAATGAGCAGTTCTTC.

J is TRBJ2-7 and V is TRBV5-1; no clear D. The V gene's germline CDR1 is SGHRS and CDR2 YFSETQ. The V end lost 1 base, the J end lost 6 bases, and 17 bases lay between the germline ends. The CDR3 contains 15 residues. The CDR3 reads CASSLRTVTQFEQYF. In nucleotides, the CDR3 is TGCGCCAGCAGCTTGAGAACAGTTACTCAATTCGAGCAGTACTTC.

This sequence joins TRBV30 and TRBJ1-4; maybe TRBD1 (6 bases). Germline CDR1 and CDR2: GTSNPN and SVGIG (reference sequence). Deletions cut 4 bases from V and 10 bases from J, with 10 bases between. CDR3 size: 11 residues. CDR3 in amino acids: CAWNRGGKLFF. The CDR3 DNA sequence: TGTGCCTGGAATCGAGGGGGAAAACTGTTTTTT.

The chain uses TRBV6-1 and TRBJ1-5; D is perhaps TRBD1 (5 bases). Germline values: CDR1 MNHNS, CDR2 SASEGT. V was clipped by 1 base and J by 2 bases, with 12 bases between them. The CDR3 sequence is 16 residues long. CDR3 in DNA: TGTGCCAGCAGTGAAGTTCGGGGGACCCGCAATCAGCCCCAGCATTTT. The encoded protein is CASSEVRGTRNQPQHF.

The chain links TRBV5-4 to TRBJ1-2; D unresolved. Trimming left V 6 bases short and J 4 bases short, with 10 bases between. Germline-derived CDR1 and CDR2 are SGHNT and YYREEE (reference sequence). The CDR3 extends over 12 amino acids. The CDR3 spells CASTTDSYGYTF. Written as DNA, the CDR3 is TGTGCCAGCACAACAGATTCCTATGGCTACACCTTC.

The J gene is TRBJ2-1, the V gene TRBV3-1 (or the pseudogene TRBV3-2); D call uncertain. V was trimmed by 1 base and J by 9 bases, leaving 7 bases between them. The germline gives CDR1 LGHDT, CDR2 YNNKEL (reference sequence). The CDR3 is 12 residues long. CDR3 sequence reads: CASSQVTGEQFF. The CDR3 coding sequence is TGTGCCAGCAGCCAAGTTACCGGTGAGCAGTTCTTC.

J is TRBJ2-3 and V is TRBV5-5, with a possible D match to TRBD2 (5 bases). The CDR3 runs 14 residues. CDR1 and CDR2 (germline): SGHKS, YYEKEE (reference sequence). Trimming shortened V by 4 bases and J by 6 bases, and 15 bases separated the two germline ends. CDR3 protein: CASSLRTDEDTQYF. The CDR3 DNA is TGTGCCAGCAGCCTTAGGACTGATGAGGATACGCAGTATTTT.

The V and J genes are TRBV11-2 and TRBJ1-4, with TRBD1 identical over 7 bases. The CDR3 is made up of 15 amino acids. CDR1 and CDR2 from the germline V gene are SGHAT and FQNNGV. V shed 2 bases, J shed 8 bases, and the junction held 8 bases outside the gene matches. The CDR3 coding sequence is TGTGCCAGCAGCTTATCGACAGGGTCGTCCGAAAAACTGTTTTTT. Protein sequence: CASSLSTGSSEKLFF.

A note on this clone: One base separates it from a far larger clone, so it is likely a read error. The rearrangement links TRBV9 to TRBJ2-1; D is undetermined. Trimming took 3 bases from V and 4 from J, leaving 2 bases between them. From germline, CDR1 is SGDLS and CDR2 YYNGEE. The CDR3 length is 11 residues. The CDR3: CASSEYNEQFF. The CDR3 DNA reads as TGTGCCAGCAGCGAGTACAATGAGCAGTTCTTC.

The chain uses TRBV10-1 and TRBJ1-6; tentatively, D is TRBD1 (5 bases). V dropped 8 bases and J dropped 7 bases, with 12 bases sitting between them. From germline, CDR1 is WNHNN and CDR2 SYGVQD (reference sequence). This CDR3 region has 13 residues. CDR3 sequence: CASGGDVNSPLHF. The CDR3 nucleotides read TGCGCCAGCGGGGGGGACGTAAATTCACCCCTCCACTTT.

J is TRBJ1-1 and V is TRBV28; 8 bases agree with TRBD1. V shed 1 base, J shed 5 bases, and the junction held 3 bases outside the gene matches. The germline gives CDR1 MDHEN, CDR2 SYDVKM. CDR3 size: 14 residues. For the CDR3, the DNA is TGTGCCAGCAGTTTATCCAGGGGGCGAACTGAAGCTTTCTTT. Amino acids: CASSLSRGRTEAFF.

This clone has a single count. The chain combines TRBV6-5 with TRBJ1-2, with D unresolved. The CDR3 length is 14 residues. V was cut by 0 bases and J by 0 bases, with 5 bases left in between. Germline V gene lookup returns CDR1 MNHEY and CDR2 SVGAGI. The CDR3 loop is CASSYSVANYGYTF. CDR3 sequence (DNA): TGTGCCAGCAGTTACTCGGTTGCTAACTATGGCTACACCTTC.